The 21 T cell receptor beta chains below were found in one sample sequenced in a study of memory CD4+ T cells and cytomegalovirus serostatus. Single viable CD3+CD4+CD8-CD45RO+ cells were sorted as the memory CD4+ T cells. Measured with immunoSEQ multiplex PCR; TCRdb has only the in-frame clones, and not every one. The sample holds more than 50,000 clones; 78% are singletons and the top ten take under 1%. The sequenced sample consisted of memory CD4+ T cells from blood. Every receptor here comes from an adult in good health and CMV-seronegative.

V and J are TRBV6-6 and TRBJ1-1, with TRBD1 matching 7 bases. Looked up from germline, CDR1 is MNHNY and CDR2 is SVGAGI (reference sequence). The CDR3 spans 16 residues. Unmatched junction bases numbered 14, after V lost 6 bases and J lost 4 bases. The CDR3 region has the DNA TGTGCCAGCAGCTCCGGTTCGCCACAGGGGAGCACTGAAGCTTTCTTT. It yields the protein CASSSGSPQGSTEAFF.

DNA for the CDR3: TGTGCCAGCAGCTTGTACAGGCTAACTGAAGCTTTCTTT. This encodes CASSLYRLTEAFF. The chain combines TRBV13 with TRBJ1-1; maybe TRBD1 (5 bases). Germline lookup yields CDR1 PRHDT and CDR2 FYEKMQ (reference sequence). The length of the CDR3 is 13 residues. Trimming pared 3 bases from V and 5 bases from J, leaving 10 bases between.

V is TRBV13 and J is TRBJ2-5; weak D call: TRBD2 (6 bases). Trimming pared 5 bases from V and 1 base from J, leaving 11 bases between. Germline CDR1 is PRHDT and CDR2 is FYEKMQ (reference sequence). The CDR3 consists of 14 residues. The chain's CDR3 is CASSLRGIQETQYF. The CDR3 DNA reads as TGTGCCAGCAGCCTTCGGGGGATCCAAGAGACCCAGTACTTC.

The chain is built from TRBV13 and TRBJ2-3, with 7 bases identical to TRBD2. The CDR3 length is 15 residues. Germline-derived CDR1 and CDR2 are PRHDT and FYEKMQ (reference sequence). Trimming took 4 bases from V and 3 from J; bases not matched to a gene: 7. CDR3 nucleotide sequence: TGTGCCAGCAGCTCCAAGCGGGGACTTACAGATACGCAGTATTTT. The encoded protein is CASSSKRGLTDTQYF.

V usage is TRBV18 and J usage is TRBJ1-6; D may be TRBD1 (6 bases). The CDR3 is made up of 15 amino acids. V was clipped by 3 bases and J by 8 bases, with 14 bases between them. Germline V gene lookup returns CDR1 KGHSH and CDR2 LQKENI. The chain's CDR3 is CASSPGGGQYSPLHF. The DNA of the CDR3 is TGTGCCAGCTCACCGGGGGGCGGTCAATATTCACCCCTCCACTTT.

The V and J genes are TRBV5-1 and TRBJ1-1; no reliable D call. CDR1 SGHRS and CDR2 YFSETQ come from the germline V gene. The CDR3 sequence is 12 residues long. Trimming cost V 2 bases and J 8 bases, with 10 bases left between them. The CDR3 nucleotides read TGCGCCAGCAGCTTCAGTACGCAGGAAGCTTTCTTT. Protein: CASSFSTQEAFF.

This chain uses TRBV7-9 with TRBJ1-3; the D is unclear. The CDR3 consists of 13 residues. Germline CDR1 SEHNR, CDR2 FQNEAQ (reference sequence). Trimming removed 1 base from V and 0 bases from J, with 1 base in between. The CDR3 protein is CASSLDSGNTIYF. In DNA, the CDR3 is TGTGCCAGCAGCTTAGACTCTGGAAACACCATATATTTT.

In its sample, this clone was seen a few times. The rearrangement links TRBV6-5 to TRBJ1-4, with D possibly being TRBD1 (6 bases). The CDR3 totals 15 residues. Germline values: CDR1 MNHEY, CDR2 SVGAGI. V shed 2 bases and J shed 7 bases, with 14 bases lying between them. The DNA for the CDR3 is TGTGCCAGCAGTTACGACCGGGGGCAGGGTGAAAAACTGTTTTTT. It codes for CASSYDRGQGEKLFF.

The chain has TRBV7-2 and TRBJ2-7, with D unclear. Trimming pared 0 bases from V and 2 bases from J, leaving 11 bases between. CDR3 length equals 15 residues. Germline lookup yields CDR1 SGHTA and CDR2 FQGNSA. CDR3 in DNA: TGTGCCAGCAGCTTAGCCGTGACGGATGCCTACGAGCAGTACTTC. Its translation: CASSLAVTDAYEQYF.

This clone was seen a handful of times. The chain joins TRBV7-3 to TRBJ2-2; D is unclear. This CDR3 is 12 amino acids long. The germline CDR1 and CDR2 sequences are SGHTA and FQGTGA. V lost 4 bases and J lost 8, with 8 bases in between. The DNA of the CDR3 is TGTGCCAGCAGCTCTTCGATGGGGGAGCTGTTTTTT. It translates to CASSSSMGELFF.

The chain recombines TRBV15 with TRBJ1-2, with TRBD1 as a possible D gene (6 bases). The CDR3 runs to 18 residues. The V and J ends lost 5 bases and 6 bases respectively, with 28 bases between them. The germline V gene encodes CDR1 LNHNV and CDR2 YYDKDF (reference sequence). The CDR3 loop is CATSPSGALWGPRNGYTF. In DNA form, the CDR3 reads TGTGCCACCAGCCCAAGTGGGGCCCTATGGGGGCCTAGGAATGGCTACACCTTC.

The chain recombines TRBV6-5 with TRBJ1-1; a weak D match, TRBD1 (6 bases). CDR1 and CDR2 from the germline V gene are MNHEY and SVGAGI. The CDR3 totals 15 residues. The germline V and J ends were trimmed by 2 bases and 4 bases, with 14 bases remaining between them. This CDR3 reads CASSYGGRSGTEAFF. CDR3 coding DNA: TGTGCCAGCAGTTACGGGGGGCGATCTGGCACTGAAGCTTTCTTT.

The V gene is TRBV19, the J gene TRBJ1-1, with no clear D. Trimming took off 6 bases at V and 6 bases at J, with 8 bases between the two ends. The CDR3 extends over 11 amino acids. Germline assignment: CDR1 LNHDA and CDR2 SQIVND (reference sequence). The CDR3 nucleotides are TGTGCCAGTAGCCGGGTGGCTGAAGCTTTCTTT. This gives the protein CASSRVAEAFF.

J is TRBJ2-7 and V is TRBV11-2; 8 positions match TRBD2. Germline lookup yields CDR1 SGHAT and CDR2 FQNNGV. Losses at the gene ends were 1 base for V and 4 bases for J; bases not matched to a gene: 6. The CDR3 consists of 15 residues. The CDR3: CASSLVAGGRYEQYF. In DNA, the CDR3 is TGTGCCAGCAGCTTAGTGGCGGGGGGCCGTTACGAGCAGTACTTC.

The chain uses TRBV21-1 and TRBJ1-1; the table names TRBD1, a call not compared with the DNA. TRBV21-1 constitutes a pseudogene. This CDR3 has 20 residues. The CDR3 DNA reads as TGTGCCAGCAGCAAGGGGAGTGGAGGGGGCGCGGGTCCGTTGTTGGCTGAAGCTTTCTTT. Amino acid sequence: CASSKGSGGGAGPLLAEAFF.

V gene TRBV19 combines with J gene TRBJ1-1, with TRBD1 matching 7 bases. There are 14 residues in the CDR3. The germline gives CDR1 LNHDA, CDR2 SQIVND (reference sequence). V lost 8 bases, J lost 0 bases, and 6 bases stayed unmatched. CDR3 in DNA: TGTGCCAGTGGGACAGAGAATATGAACACTGAAGCTTTCTTT. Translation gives CASGTENMNTEAFF.

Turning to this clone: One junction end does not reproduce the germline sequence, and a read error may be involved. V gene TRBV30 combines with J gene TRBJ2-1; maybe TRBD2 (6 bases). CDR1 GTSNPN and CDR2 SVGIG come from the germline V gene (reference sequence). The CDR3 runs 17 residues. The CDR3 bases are TGTGCCCGGAGTGTAACGTCGGCTAGCGCCCATGGCGATGAGCAGTTCTTC. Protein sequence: CARSVTSASAHGDEQFF.

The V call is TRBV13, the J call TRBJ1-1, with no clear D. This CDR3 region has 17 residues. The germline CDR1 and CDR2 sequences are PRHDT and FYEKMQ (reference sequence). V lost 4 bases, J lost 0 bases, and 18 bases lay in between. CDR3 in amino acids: CASSSSYEWSMNTEAFF. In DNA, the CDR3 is TGTGCCAGCAGCTCATCCTATGAATGGTCTATGAACACTGAAGCTTTCTTT.

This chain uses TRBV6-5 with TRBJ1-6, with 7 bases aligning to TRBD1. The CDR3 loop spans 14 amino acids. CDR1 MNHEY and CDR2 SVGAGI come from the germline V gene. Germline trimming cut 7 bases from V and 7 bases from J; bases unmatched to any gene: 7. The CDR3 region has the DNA TGTGCCAGCAAATCACAGGGGAAAAATTCACCCCTCCACTTT. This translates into CASKSQGKNSPLHF.

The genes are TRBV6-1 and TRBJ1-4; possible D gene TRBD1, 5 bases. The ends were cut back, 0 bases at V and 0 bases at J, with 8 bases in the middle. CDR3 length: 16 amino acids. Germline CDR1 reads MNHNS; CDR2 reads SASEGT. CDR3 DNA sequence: TGTGCCAGCAGTGAAGCGGGGGTGACAACTAATGAAAAACTGTTTTTT. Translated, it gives CASSEAGVTTNEKLFF.

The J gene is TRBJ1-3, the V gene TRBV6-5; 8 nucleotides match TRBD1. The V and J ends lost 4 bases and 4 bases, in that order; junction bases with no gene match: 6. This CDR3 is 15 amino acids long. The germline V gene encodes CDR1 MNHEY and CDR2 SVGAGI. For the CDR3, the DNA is TGTGCCAGCAGTTCGATCAGGGGGCTCGGAAACACCATATATTTT. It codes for CASSSIRGLGNTIYF.